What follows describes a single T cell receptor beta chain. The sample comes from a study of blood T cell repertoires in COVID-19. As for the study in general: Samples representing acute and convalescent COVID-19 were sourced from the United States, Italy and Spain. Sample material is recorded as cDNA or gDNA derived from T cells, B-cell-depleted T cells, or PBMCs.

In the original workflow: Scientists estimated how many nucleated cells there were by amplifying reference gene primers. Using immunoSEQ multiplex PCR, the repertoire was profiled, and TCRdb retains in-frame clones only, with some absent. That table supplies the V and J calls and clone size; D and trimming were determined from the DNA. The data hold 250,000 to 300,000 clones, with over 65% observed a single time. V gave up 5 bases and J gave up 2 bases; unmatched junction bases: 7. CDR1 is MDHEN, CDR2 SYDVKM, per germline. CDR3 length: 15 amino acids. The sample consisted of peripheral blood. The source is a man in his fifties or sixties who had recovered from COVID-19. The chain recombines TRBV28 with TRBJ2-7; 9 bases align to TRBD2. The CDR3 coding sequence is TGTGCCAGCAGTGTTTGGAGCGGGGGGCCCTACGAGCAGTACTTC. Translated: CASSVWSGGPYEQYF.